The rows below give T cell receptor beta chains drawn from one sample of a study of neurological immune-mediated disorders. TCRdb independently ran MiXCR on the 5' RACE reads; one entry per CDR3 protein. The sample holds over 45,000 distinct CDR3 sequences; 3% to 3.5% are singletons and the top ten take over 13%. The sample was PBMCs. All receptors derive from a woman aged 45 to 65 with multiple sclerosis. Both conserved end residues are part of each CDR3. The D gene is left open where the match is weak. Each size is how often the clone was seen (once, few, many) or a class if it is expanded.

j_call v_call clone_size d_call cdr3_aa cdr3_nt
TRBJ1-3 TRBV10-3 many - CAISHTDSGNTIYF TGTGCCATCAGCCATACAGACTCTGGAAACACCATATATTTT
TRBJ2-2 TRBV12-3/TRBV12-4 many - CASSPLANQAGELFF TGTGCCAGCAGTCCCTTGGCCAACCAGGCCGGGGAGCTGTTTTTT
TRBJ2-1 TRBV2 many TRBD2 CASSEAGPSGGANEQFF TGTGCCAGCAGTGAAGCGGGCCCTAGCGGGGGGGCCAATGAGCAGTTCTTC
TRBJ1-3 TRBV5-1 many TRBD1 CASSFGDRSGNTIYF TGCGCCAGCAGCTTTGGGGACAGGTCTGGAAACACCATATATTTT
TRBJ2-2 TRBV5-1 many TRBD1 CASSFMAGGPGELFF TGCGCCAGCAGCTTCATGGCAGGGGGTCCCGGGGAGCTGTTTTTT
TRBJ1-5 TRBV7-2 many - CASSLMGGSQPQHF TGTGCCAGCAGCTTAATGGGGGGCAGTCAGCCCCAGCATTTT
TRBJ2-1 TRBV5-1 many TRBD1 CASSFTGQVNEQFF TGCGCCAGCAGCTTTACTGGACAGGTCAATGAGCAGTTCTTC
TRBJ2-1 TRBV7-9 many TRBD2 CASSPPRTSDYNEQFF TGTGCCAGCAGCCCACCAAGGACTAGCGATTACAATGAGCAGTTCTTC
TRBJ2-3 TRBV28 many - CASSPPGGFLLTDTQYF TGTGCCAGCAGCCCACCTGGGGGGTTTCTACTCACAGATACGCAGTATTTT
TRBJ2-1 TRBV12-3/TRBV12-4 many - CASSRTNEQFF TGTGCCAGCAGCCGGACCAATGAGCAGTTCTTC
TRBJ2-7 TRBV20-1 many - CSLAGMPPPPSEQYF TGCAGTCTGGCCGGGATGCCCCCCCCGCCGTCCGAGCAGTACTTC
TRBJ2-1 TRBV6-1 few TRBD2 CASSEPGLPQFF TGTGCCAGCAGTGAACCGGGACTACCCCAGTTCTTC
TRBJ2-4 TRBV5-1 many TRBD1 CASSLTDRGSGNIQYF TGCGCCAGCAGCTTGACGGACAGGGGATCCGGAAACATTCAGTACTTC
TRBJ2-5 TRBV5-1 many TRBD2 CASSSPGLAGGRVETQYF TGCGCCAGCAGTTCACCGGGACTAGCGGGAGGCCGGGTGGAGACCCAGTACTTC
TRBJ2-1 TRBV5-1 many - CASTPGAGGVINEQFF TGCGCCAGCACCCCTGGAGCAGGGGGGGTTATCAATGAGCAGTTCTTC
TRBJ2-5 TRBV5-1 many TRBD2 CASSPGLAGILQETQYF TGCGCCAGCAGCCCGGGACTAGCGGGAATCCTCCAAGAGACCCAGTACTTC
TRBJ2-3 TRBV24-1 many - CATSDPRGSGTDTQYF TGTGCCACCAGTGATCCTAGGGGATCCGGCACAGATACGCAGTATTTT
TRBJ1-1 TRBV5-1 many - CASSLKGNTEAFF TGCGCCAGCAGCTTGAAGGGGAACACTGAAGCTTTCTTT
TRBJ1-2 TRBV20-1 many TRBD1 CSARDPRQGVGYTF TGCAGTGCTAGAGATCCCCGACAGGGGGTTGGCTACACCTTC
TRBJ1-6 TRBV12-3/TRBV12-4 many TRBD1 CASSPRTGSDSPLHF TGTGCCAGCAGTCCTCGGACAGGTTCAGATTCACCCCTCCACTTT
TRBJ2-1 TRBV11-2 many - CASSSRTTGYNEQFF TGTGCCAGCAGCTCGAGGACTACGGGCTACAATGAGCAGTTCTTC
TRBJ2-1 TRBV20-1 many - CSGKRLNLEQFF TGCAGTGGTAAAAGACTAAACCTTGAGCAGTTCTTC
TRBJ1-1 TRBV9 many TRBD1 CASSVTTGGAEAFF TGTGCCAGCAGCGTAACCACAGGGGGGGCTGAAGCTTTCTTT
TRBJ1-2 TRBV5-5 many - CASSLRGVSNYGYTF TGTGCCAGCAGCTTGAGGGGAGTTTCTAACTATGGCTACACCTTC
TRBJ2-1 TRBV7-2 many TRBD1 CASSGQHNEQFF TGTGCCAGCTCGGGACAGCACAATGAGCAGTTCTTC
TRBJ2-3 TRBV7-2 many TRBD1 CASSSYRGDTQYF TGTGCCAGCAGCTCCTACAGGGGGGATACGCAGTATTTT
TRBJ2-5 TRBV5-1 many - CASSLEGPQETQYF TGCGCCAGCAGCTTGGAAGGACCGCAAGAGACCCAGTACTTC
TRBJ1-1 TRBV5-1 many - CASSLRVVGQGGVEAFF TGCGCCAGCAGCTTGCGGGTCGTGGGGCAGGGAGGAGTTGAAGCTTTCTTT
TRBJ1-3 TRBV29-1 many - CSAGWMGTIYF TGCAGCGCCGGATGGATGGGCACCATATATTTT
TRBJ1-6 TRBV6-5 many - CASSSSRYAPRSPLHF TGTGCCAGCTCTTCAAGTCGTTATGCCCCACGGTCACCCCTCCACTTT
TRBJ1-1 TRBV6-5 many - CASSYAGGVNTEAFF TGTGCCAGCAGTTACGCCGGGGGGGTGAACACTGAAGCTTTCTTT
TRBJ1-1 TRBV9 many TRBD1 CASSIQGATEAFF TGTGCCAGCAGCATACAGGGGGCAACTGAAGCTTTCTTT
TRBJ2-2 TRBV24-1 many TRBD2 CATSDFGAGVTGELFF TGTGCCACCAGTGATTTTGGAGCGGGAGTCACCGGGGAGCTGTTTTTT
TRBJ2-1 TRBV5-1 many - CASSLPHDSPNEQFF TGCGCCAGCAGCTTACCCCACGACAGTCCAAATGAGCAGTTCTTC
TRBJ1-4 TRBV7-6 many - CASSTGRSNEKLFF TGTGCCAGCAGCACGGGACGGTCGAATGAAAAACTGTTTTTT
TRBJ2-5 TRBV20-1 many - CSATKGRSETQYF TGCAGTGCTACGAAGGGCCGATCGGAGACCCAGTACTTC
TRBJ2-5 TRBV3-1 many - CASSPRTLTRETQYF TGTGCCAGCAGCCCCCGGACCCTAACCAGGGAGACCCAGTACTTC
TRBJ2-1 TRBV20-1 many - CSGLGGSYNEQFF TGCAGCGGCCTGGGGGGATCTTACAATGAGCAGTTCTTC
TRBJ2-7 TRBV5-1 many - CASSLDGTPYEQYF TGCGCCAGCAGCCTTGACGGGACCCCCTACGAGCAGTACTTC
TRBJ2-7 TRBV6-5 many TRBD1 CASRPGQGAVYEQYF TGTGCCAGCAGACCGGGACAGGGGGCGGTCTACGAGCAGTACTTC
TRBJ2-2 TRBV7-7 many - CAWGNSANTGELFF TGTGCCTGGGGAAACTCTGCGAACACCGGGGAGCTGTTTTTT
TRBJ2-2 TRBV20-1 many TRBD2 CSASPGTSTTGELFF TGCAGTGCTTCTCCCGGGACTAGCACCACCGGGGAGCTGTTTTTT